The entry that follows covers one T cell receptor beta chain sequence. No antigen is known for it. Base qualities are not provided; no much larger clone lies one nucleotide away. These data come from a study of T cell changes during pregnancy in multiple sclerosis (dated by TCRdb to the late 2010s). Regarding the research as a whole: The study examined how the T cell repertoire changed over the course of pregnancy in women with multiple sclerosis.

Measured from the cysteine to the phenylalanine, the CDR3 is 18 residues long. Only the CDR3 DNA stays, 54 bases, in frame from base 1. The germline V gene (reference sequence) sets CDR1 to LNHDA and CDR2 to SQIVND. For this chain, trimming is 4 bases at the V end and 1 base at the J end, and the number of junction bases without a gene match is 13. Preparation of the library involved the immunoSEQ multiplex PCR assay. This immuneACCESS table, as held by TCRdb, lists in-frame sequences with V and J called but not all clones. Of the missing ones, under half trace to an unresolved V gene in checked studies; the others have no known cause. The sample contains about 33,000 clones, 91% of them found a single time. The top ten clones comprise around 2.7% of the sample.

The V gene is TRBV19 and the J gene is TRBJ2-3; 8 junctional bases match TRBD2. This TCR was recovered from a female donor in good health, enrolled as a control in a pregnancy study. The material sequenced was CD4+ T cells from peripheral blood mononuclear cells, taken in the third trimester of pregnancy. The CDR3 has the sequence CASSTHASGAGGTDTQYF. The base sequence is TGTGCCAGTAGTACGCACGCCTCGGGAGCGGGGGGCACAGATACGCAGTATTTT.